A single sample gave rise to the 11 T cell receptor beta chains below, sequenced in a study of OX40 agonist ivuxolimab in advanced cancers. Assay: immunoSEQ multiplex PCR; the TCRdb copy retains only in-frame clones and omits some. The sample includes 65,000 to 75,000 clones, around 84% of them seen just once. The sequences come from CD4+ or CD8+ T cells sorted from blood, collected in a trial of the OX40 agonist ivuxolimab. Every receptor here comes from an adult with an advanced solid tumor such as melanoma, head and neck, liver or kidney cancer.

J is TRBJ2-7 and V is TRBV5-6, with a weak D call TRBD1 (5 bases). CDR3 length equals 15 residues. With 0 bases removed from V and 0 bases from J, the gap between germline ends came to 10 bases. Per the germline V gene, CDR1 is SGHDT and CDR2 is YYEEEE. The CDR3 is CASSLEGKPSYEQYF. The CDR3 DNA is TGTGCCAGCAGCTTGGAGGGGAAACCCTCCTACGAGCAGTACTTC.

V usage is TRBV23-1 and J usage is TRBJ1-5; TRBD1 is a possible D gene (5 bases). TRBV23-1 is labeled an ORF, and its function is uncertain. CDR3 length: 13 residues. V was pared by 5 bases and J by 7 bases, with 12 bases between. The chain's CDR3 is CASSSGDSQPQHF. The CDR3 nucleotides read TGCGCCAGCAGTAGTGGGGACTCCCAGCCCCAGCATTTT.

This clone turned up a few times. The chain carries TRBV4-3 and TRBJ2-6; 10 bases are a match to TRBD1. V shed 0 bases and J 0 bases; nucleotides not matched to a gene: 11. This CDR3 has 21 amino acids. Germline CDR1 and CDR2: LGHNA and YSLEER. The chain's CDR3 is CASSQDEGTGASSSGANVLTF. CDR3 nucleotides: TGCGCCAGCAGCCAAGATGAAGGGACAGGGGCTTCGTCCTCTGGGGCCAACGTCCTGACTTTC.

V is TRBV10-3 and J is TRBJ2-2, with 8 bases matching TRBD1. The CDR3 loop spans 16 amino acids. V lost 0 bases and J lost 4; bases outside the gene matches: 4. Per germline, CDR1 ENHRY and CDR2 SYGVKD. CDR3 sequence (DNA): TGTGCCATCAGTGAGTCTCAGGGGGCTGGCACCGGGGAGCTGTTTTTT. Translation: CAISESQGAGTGELFF.

This clone was observed once. The J gene is TRBJ2-5, the V gene TRBV6-5; D might be TRBD1 or TRBD2, each matching 7 bases. The J call is in doubt because the DNA end fits TRBJ2-7 better. This CDR3 region has 14 residues. The V gene's germline CDR1 is MNHEY and CDR2 SVGAGI. The chain's CDR3 is CASKVSQGGYEQYF. In DNA form, the CDR3 reads TGTGCCAGCAAGGTTAGCCAGGGGGGGTACGAGCAGTACTTC.

This clone was detected a few times. The rearrangement uses TRBV18 and TRBJ2-6, with D possibly TRBD1 on 5 matching bases. The ends were cut back, 4 bases at V and 4 bases at J, with 8 bases in the middle. Germline CDR1 and CDR2: KGHSH and LQKENI. The CDR3 consists of 14 residues. The CDR3 nucleotides are TGTGCCAGCTCACAGGGGTCCGGGGCCAACGTCCTGACTTTC. Its protein is CASSQGSGANVLTF.

This sequence joins TRBV30 and TRBJ2-7, with D hard to call. Germline values: CDR1 GTSNPN, CDR2 SVGIG (reference sequence). This CDR3 spans 10 amino acids. Trimming took 4 bases from V and 6 from J, leaving 7 bases between them. CDR3 residues: CAWTSCEQYF. CDR3 sequence (DNA): TGTGCCTGGACTTCATGCGAGCAGTACTTC.

The V gene is TRBV21-1, the J gene TRBJ2-2. TRBV21-1 is classified as a pseudogene. The CDR3 loop spans 14 amino acids. This CDR3 reads CASRAETNTGELFF. The CDR3 nucleotides read TGTGCCAGCCGGGCAGAGACGAACACCGGGGAGCTGTTTTTT.

This clone showed up just a few times. The germline gene is not matched at one end of the junction; a read error may be the cause. The J gene is TRBJ2-3, the V gene TRBV30; D gene ambiguous. The CDR3 length is 16 residues. Looked up from germline, CDR1 is GTSNPN and CDR2 is SVGIG (reference sequence). The CDR3 region is CAWSSLRATSTDTQYF. CDR3 bases: TGTGCCTGGAGTTCTCTTCGAGCTACCAGCACCGATACGCAGTATTTT.

The chain links TRBV19 to TRBJ2-5; 8 bases line up with TRBD1. The trim removed 5 bases at V and 5 bases at J, leaving 10 bases unmatched. This CDR3 comprises 15 residues. CDR1 and CDR2 from the germline V gene are LNHDA and SQIVND (reference sequence). DNA of the CDR3: TGTGCCAGTAGTCCGGACAGGGTGATTTGGGAGACCCAGTACTTC. Protein product: CASSPDRVIWETQYF.

The chain has TRBV19 and TRBJ2-7; no clear D gene. The V gene's germline CDR1 is LNHDA and CDR2 SQIVND (reference sequence). Trimming removed 3 bases from V and 5 bases from J, with 5 bases in between. This CDR3 has 11 residues. Here the CDR3 reads CASSIGHEQYF. CDR3 in DNA: TGTGCCAGTAGTATTGGCCACGAGCAGTACTTC.